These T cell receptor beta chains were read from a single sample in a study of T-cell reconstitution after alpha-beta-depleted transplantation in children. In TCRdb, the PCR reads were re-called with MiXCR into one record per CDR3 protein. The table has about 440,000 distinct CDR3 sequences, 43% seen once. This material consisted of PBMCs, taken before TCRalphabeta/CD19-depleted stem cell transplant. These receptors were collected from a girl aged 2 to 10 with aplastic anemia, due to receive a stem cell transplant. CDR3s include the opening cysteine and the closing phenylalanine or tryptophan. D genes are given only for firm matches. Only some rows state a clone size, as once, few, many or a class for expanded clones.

TGTGCCAGCAGCTTATTGGAGCAGACCCAGTACTTC,CASSLLEQTQYF,.,.,TRBJ2-5,TRBV7-6
TGCAGTGCTAGGGGGAGCCTTAATGAAAAACTGTTTTTT,CSARGSLNEKLFF,.,.,TRBJ1-4,TRBV20-1
TGTGCCAGCAGTGATCCAGGGGGCAAGGGCACTGAAGCTTTCTTT,CASSDPGGKGTEAFF,few,TRBD1,TRBJ1-1,TRBV25-1
TGTGCCAGCAGCCCCGCTGGAGTGGATTTCTTT,CASSPAGVDFF,few,.,TRBJ1-1,TRBV7-9
TGCGCCAGCAGCCAAGATTCGACTCTGGCCTTTAGCACAGATACGCAGTATTTT,CASSQDSTLAFSTDTQYF,once,.,TRBJ2-3,TRBV4-1
TGTGCCACACATCGGGGCTCTGGAAACACCATATATTTT,CATHRGSGNTIYF,.,.,TRBJ1-3,TRBV10-3
TGTGCCAGCACCCCAGCGGGTCCTGGGGCCCAGTACTTC,CASTPAGPGAQYF,many,.,TRBJ2-5,TRBV7-9
TGCGCCAGCAGCTTGGCCCCAGATAGCGGAAGCACAGATACGCAGTATTTT,CASSLAPDSGSTDTQYF,once,.,TRBJ2-3,TRBV5-1
TGTGCCAGCAGTCCCCGGGGGGGCGGAAATTCACCCCTCCACTTT,CASSPRGGGNSPLHF,.,.,TRBJ1-6,TRBV12-3/TRBV12-4
TGCAGCGTTGATACACAGGGGAATGAGCAGTTCTTC,CSVDTQGNEQFF,.,TRBD1,TRBJ2-1,TRBV29-1
TGCAGCTCCTTACAGAACAATGAGCAGTTCTTC,CSSLQNNEQFF,.,.,TRBJ2-1,TRBV29-1
TGCGCCAGCAGCTGGGGTCGACTAGCGGGGCTGAATACGCAGTATTTT,CASSWGRLAGLNTQYF,few,TRBD2,TRBJ2-3,TRBV5-1
TGTGCCAGCAGCCAAGATTTCGGTAGACAGGGCTTCAATCAGCCCCAGCATTTT,CASSQDFGRQGFNQPQHF,.,TRBD1,TRBJ1-5,TRBV4-2
TGTGCCAGCAGCTCCACAGGGAGCGGATCACCCCTCCACTTT,CASSSTGSGSPLHF,.,.,TRBJ1-6,TRBV7-3
TGCGCCAGCAGCTTGGCCCCGACAGGCGGCACCGGGGAGCTGTTTTTT,CASSLAPTGGTGELFF,.,.,TRBJ2-2,TRBV5-1
TGTGCCAGCAGCCCCCGGGAGGGCTTTGGCTATGGCTACACCTTC,CASSPREGFGYGYTF,.,.,TRBJ1-2,TRBV9
TGTGCCAGCAGATCAGGGTCCTATAATTCACCCCTCCACTTT,CASRSGSYNSPLHF,.,.,TRBJ1-6,TRBV7-9
TGTGCCACCAGCAGAGTCGTACTCACCCTGAACACCGGGGAGCTGTTTTTT,CATSRVVLTLNTGELFF,few,.,TRBJ2-2,TRBV15
TGCAGTGCTAGAACGGGACAAGTATCTGGAGAGCAGTACTTC,CSARTGQVSGEQYF,.,.,TRBJ2-7,TRBV20-1
TGTGCCAGCAGCGAAGACTACCCTTCCTACAATGAGCAGTTCTTC,CASSEDYPSYNEQFF,few,.,TRBJ2-1,TRBV14
TGTGCCAGCTACGGAGATACGCAGTATTTT,CASYGDTQYF,many,.,TRBJ2-3,TRBV11-2
TGTGCCAGCTCACCTGGACAGGGAAGGACAGATACGCAGTATTTT,CASSPGQGRTDTQYF,.,TRBD1,TRBJ2-3,TRBV18
TGTGCCTTCGACTGGAGCTACGAGCAGTACTTC,CAFDWSYEQYF,few,.,TRBJ2-7,TRBV30
TGCGCCAGCAGCCTCAAAGCGGGAGGGACGCACGAGCAGTACTTC,CASSLKAGGTHEQYF,.,TRBD2,TRBJ2-7,TRBV5-1
TGTGCCAGCAGCTTATGGGTCACAGATACGCAGTATTTT,CASSLWVTDTQYF,.,.,TRBJ2-3,TRBV7-2
TGTGCCAGCAGCTCGTCCGACAGGGTGAGAGAGCAGTACTTC,CASSSSDRVREQYF,.,TRBD1,TRBJ2-7,TRBV11-2
TGTGCCAGCAGCGACAGGGGCTTCACAGATACGCAGTATTTT,CASSDRGFTDTQYF,few,TRBD1,TRBJ2-3,TRBV11-2
TGTGCCACCAGTGAATCGGGGAGGGAGCAGTACTTC,CATSESGREQYF,many,.,TRBJ2-7,TRBV24-1
TGCAGTGCTAACGGGGAGTCGGGTTGGGACACCATATATTTT,CSANGESGWDTIYF,few,.,TRBJ1-3,TRBV20-1
TGTGCCAGCAGCCGGGGGGGGTCAGCCTACAATGAGCAGTTCTTC,CASSRGGSAYNEQFF,.,TRBD2,TRBJ2-1,TRBV9
TGTGCCAGCAGCCCACGGACTAGAGCCTACGAGCAGTACTTC,CASSPRTRAYEQYF,.,TRBD2,TRBJ2-7,TRBV5-6
TGTGCCAGCAGCCGTTACGAGCGGGACCCGTACAATGAGCAGTTCTTC,CASSRYERDPYNEQFF,.,TRBD2,TRBJ2-1,TRBV6-1
TGCGCCAGCAGCTTGGAATGGGCGGGTTCCAATGAGCAGTTCTTC,CASSLEWAGSNEQFF,many,.,TRBJ2-1,TRBV5-1
TGTGCCTGGGCCGAGAACACCGGGGAGCTGTTTTTT,CAWAENTGELFF,few,.,TRBJ2-2,TRBV11-2
TGTGCCAGCAGCGCCTTCAGCGGAAGCTCCTACGAGCAGTACTTC,CASSAFSGSSYEQYF,.,.,TRBJ2-7,TRBV7-2
TGCGCCAGCAGCTTGTACCCCACGACGGGTCAGTCAGATACGCAGTATTTT,CASSLYPTTGQSDTQYF,many,.,TRBJ2-3,TRBV5-1
TGTGCCAGCAGCTACGTCGTGACTAGCGGCTCCTCCTACGAGCAGTACTTC,CASSYVVTSGSSYEQYF,few,TRBD2,TRBJ2-7,TRBV7-9
TGTGCCAGCAGTTCCCCCTCTAGCGGGAGGGAATACAATGAGCAGTTCTTC,CASSSPSSGREYNEQFF,.,TRBD2,TRBJ2-1,TRBV28
TGCAGTGCTAGAGGCAGAAGGGGACTAGTAAACACCGGGGAGCTGTTTTTT,CSARGRRGLVNTGELFF,.,TRBD2,TRBJ2-2,TRBV20-1
TGTGCCAGCAGCCCGCGGCGGCTAGCTTCCACCGGGGAGCTGTTTTTT,CASSPRRLASTGELFF,.,.,TRBJ2-2,TRBV7-2
TGCGCCAGCAGCTACCGACAGTCCACAGATACGCAGTATTTT,CASSYRQSTDTQYF,.,.,TRBJ2-3,TRBV5-1
TGTGCCAGCAGTTTAGGTGGCGAGCAGTACTTC,CASSLGGEQYF,many,.,TRBJ2-7,TRBV12-3/TRBV12-4
TGTGCCAGCAGCCAAGTAGGGACAGCGCGCTCTGGGGCCAACGTCCTGACTTTC,CASSQVGTARSGANVLTF,.,TRBD1,TRBJ2-6,TRBV4-2
TGTGCCAGCAGTCTCACCCAGGGACAGAACAGCAATCAGCCCCAGCATTTT,CASSLTQGQNSNQPQHF,.,TRBD1,TRBJ1-5,TRBV3-1
TGTGCCAGCAGGGAGGGTTCCTTCAACACCGGGGAGCTGTTTTTT,CASREGSFNTGELFF,few,.,TRBJ2-2,TRBV6-1
TGCAGTGCTCGCCTCGTCGGACTAAGGGATGAGCAGTTCTTC,CSARLVGLRDEQFF,.,.,TRBJ2-1,TRBV20-1
TGTGCCAGCAGCTCACAGGCCAATCAGCCCCAGCATTTT,CASSSQANQPQHF,many,.,TRBJ1-5,TRBV7-2
TGTGCCAGCAGCTTAGCGGGGGGCCAGTACCAAGAGACCCAGTACTTC,CASSLAGGQYQETQYF,.,.,TRBJ2-5,TRBV7-2
TGCAGTGCTAGAGACGACGGCTATGGCTACACCTTC,CSARDDGYGYTF,.,.,TRBJ1-2,TRBV20-1
TGTGCCAGCAGCCAACGGTCGGGGGCCCCCAGCTCCTACGAGCAGTACTTC,CASSQRSGAPSSYEQYF,.,.,TRBJ2-7,TRBV4-2
TGCGCCAGCAGTGAGTCGGCTTTCGGGTCATTCACATATACGCAGTATTTT,CASSESAFGSFTYTQYF,.,.,TRBJ2-3,TRBV10-2